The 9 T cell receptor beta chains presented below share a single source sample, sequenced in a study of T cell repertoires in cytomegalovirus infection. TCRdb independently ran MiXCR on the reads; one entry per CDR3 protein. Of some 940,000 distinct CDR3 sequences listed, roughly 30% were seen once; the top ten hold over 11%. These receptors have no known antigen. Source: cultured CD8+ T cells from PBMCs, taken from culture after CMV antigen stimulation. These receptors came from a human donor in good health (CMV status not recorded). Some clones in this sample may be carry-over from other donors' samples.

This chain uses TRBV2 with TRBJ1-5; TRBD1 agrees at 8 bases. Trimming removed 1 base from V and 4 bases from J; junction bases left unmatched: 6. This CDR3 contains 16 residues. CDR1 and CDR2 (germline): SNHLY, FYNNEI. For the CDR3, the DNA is TGTGCCAGCAGTGAAGTGGGCAGGGGGCGGAATCAGCCCCAGCATTTT. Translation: CASSEVGRGRNQPQHF. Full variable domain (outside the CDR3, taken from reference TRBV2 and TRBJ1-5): EPEVTQTPSHQVTQMGQEVILRCVPISNHLYFYWYRQILGQKVEFLVSFYNNEISEKSEIFDDQFSVERPDGSNFTLKIRSTKLEDSAMYFCASSEVGRGRNQPQHFGDGTRLSIL.

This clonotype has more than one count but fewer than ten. CDR3 coding DNA: TGTGCCAGCAGGACTTCTAGCGGGGGCTTCCTGGGGACCGGGGAGCTGTTTTTT. Protein product: CASRTSSGGFLGTGELFF. The chain is built from TRBV2 and TRBJ2-2; the match to TRBD2 covers 10 bases. V gave up 6 bases and J gave up 5 bases; unmatched junction bases: 15. This CDR3 has 18 residues. Germline-derived CDR1 and CDR2 are SNHLY and FYNNEI.

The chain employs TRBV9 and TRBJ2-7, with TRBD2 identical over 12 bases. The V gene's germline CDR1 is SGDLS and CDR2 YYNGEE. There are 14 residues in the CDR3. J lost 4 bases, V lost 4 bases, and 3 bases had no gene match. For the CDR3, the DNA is TGTGCCAGCAGCCCACTAGCGGGGGGATACGAGCAGTACTTC. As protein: CASSPLAGGYEQYF. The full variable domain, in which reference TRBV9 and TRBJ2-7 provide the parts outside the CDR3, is DSGVTQTPKHLITATGQRVTLRCSPRSGDLSVYWYQQSLDQGLQFLIQYYNGEERAKGNILERFSAQQFPDLHSELNLSSLELGDSALYFCASSPLAGGYEQYFGPGTRLTVT.

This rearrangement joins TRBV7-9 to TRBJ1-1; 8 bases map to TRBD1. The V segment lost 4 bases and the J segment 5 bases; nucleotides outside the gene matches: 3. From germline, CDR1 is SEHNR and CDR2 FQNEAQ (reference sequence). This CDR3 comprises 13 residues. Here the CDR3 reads CASSWQGATEAFF. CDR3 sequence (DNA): TGTGCCAGCAGCTGGCAGGGGGCGACTGAAGCTTTCTTT. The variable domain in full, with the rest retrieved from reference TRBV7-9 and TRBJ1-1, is DTGVSQNPRHKITKRGQNVTFRCDPISEHNRLYWYRQTLGQGPEFLTYFQNEAQLEKSRLLSDRFSAERPKGSFSTLEIQRTEQGDSAMYLCASSWQGATEAFFGQGTRLTVV.

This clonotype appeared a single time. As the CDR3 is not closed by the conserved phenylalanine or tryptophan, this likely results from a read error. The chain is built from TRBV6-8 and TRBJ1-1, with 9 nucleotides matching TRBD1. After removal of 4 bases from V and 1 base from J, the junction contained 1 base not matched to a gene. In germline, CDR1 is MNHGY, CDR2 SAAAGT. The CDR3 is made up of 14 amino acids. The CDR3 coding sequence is TGTGCCAGCAGTTGGGACAGGGAGAACACTGAAGCTTTCTTA. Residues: CASSWDRENTEAFL.

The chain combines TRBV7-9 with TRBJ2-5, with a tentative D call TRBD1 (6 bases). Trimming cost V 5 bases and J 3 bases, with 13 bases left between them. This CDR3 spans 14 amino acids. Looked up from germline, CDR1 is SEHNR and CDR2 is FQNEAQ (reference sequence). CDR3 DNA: TGTGCCAGCAGCATTCCGGGACAAGAAGAGACCCAGTACTTC. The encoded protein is CASSIPGQEETQYF.

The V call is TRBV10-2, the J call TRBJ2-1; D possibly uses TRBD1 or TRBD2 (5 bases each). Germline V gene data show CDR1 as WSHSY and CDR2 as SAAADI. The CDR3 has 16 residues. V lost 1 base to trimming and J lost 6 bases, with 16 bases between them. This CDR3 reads CASSEWGSIGSNEQFF. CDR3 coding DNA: TGCGCCAGCAGTGAGTGGGGGTCGATAGGCAGCAATGAGCAGTTCTTC.

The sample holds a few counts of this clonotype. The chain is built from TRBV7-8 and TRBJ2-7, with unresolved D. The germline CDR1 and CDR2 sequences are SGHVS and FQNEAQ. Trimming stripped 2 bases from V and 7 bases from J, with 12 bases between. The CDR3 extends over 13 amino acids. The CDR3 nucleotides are TGTGCCAGCAGCTTATCGAGGACGCAGGAGCAGTACGTC. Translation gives CASSLSRTQEQYV.

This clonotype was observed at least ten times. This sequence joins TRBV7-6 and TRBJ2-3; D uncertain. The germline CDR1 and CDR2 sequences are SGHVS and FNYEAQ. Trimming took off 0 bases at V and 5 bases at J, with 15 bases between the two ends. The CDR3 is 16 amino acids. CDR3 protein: CASSLAILNRKDTQYF. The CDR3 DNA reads TGTGCCAGCAGCTTAGCGATACTTAACAGAAAAGATACGCAGTATTTT.